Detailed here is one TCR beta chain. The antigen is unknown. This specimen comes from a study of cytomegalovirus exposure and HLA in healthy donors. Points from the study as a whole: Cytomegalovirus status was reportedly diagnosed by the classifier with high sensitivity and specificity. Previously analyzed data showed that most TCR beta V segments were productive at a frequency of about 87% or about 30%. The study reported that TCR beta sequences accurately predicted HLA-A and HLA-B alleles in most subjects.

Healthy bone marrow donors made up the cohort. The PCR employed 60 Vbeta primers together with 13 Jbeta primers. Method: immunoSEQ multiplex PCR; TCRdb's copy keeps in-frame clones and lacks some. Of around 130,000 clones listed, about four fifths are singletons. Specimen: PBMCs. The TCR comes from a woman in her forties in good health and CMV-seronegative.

The CDR3 region is CASSRGQGEEAFF. The CDR3 coding sequence is TGTGCCAGCAGCCGTGGACAGGGGGAGGAGGCTTTCTTT. This rearrangement joins TRBV14 to TRBJ1-1, with TRBD1 matching 10 bases. Trimming cost V 4 bases and J 11 bases; bases outside gene matches: 7. Germline V lookup: CDR1 SGHDN, CDR2 FVKESK. The CDR3 consists of 13 residues.